This T cell receptor (beta chain) is from a study of neoadjuvant anti-PD-1 for oral cavity cancer. Study-level results: Treg/Th17 ratio rose with pretreatment blood and fell with post-treatment tumor TCRbeta clonality. Larger post-treatment preexisting tumor clones tracked with greater tumor shrinkage.

Stage II-IVA oral cavity squamous cell carcinoma was new and untreated by systemic or radiation therapy. The patients had HPV-negative, locally advanced oral cavity squamous cell carcinoma. Sequenced by immunoSEQ multiplex PCR; TCRdb stores in-frame clones only, minus some. The sample shows more than 10,000 clones, around 53% of them seen only once. The germline CDR1 and CDR2 sequences are SQVTM and ANQGSEA. The ends lost 0 bases at V and 2 bases at J; junction bases unmatched: 4. The CDR3 contains 16 residues. A note on this clone: What it binds is not known.

This specimen was tumor tissue, taken before nivolumab (anti-PD-1) treatment. This TCR was sampled from a person aged 40-85 years with oral cavity squamous cell carcinoma. The chain combines TRBV29-1 with TRBJ2-6; TRBD2 agrees at 7 bases. The CDR3 is CSVEDLGGAGANVLTF. CDR3 DNA sequence: TGCAGCGTTGAAGATCTGGGGGGGGCTGGGGCCAACGTCCTGACTTTC. Together with reference TRBV29-1 and TRBJ2-6, the CDR3 gives the full variable domain: SAVISQKPSRDICQRGTSLTIQCQVDSQVTMMFWYRQQPGQSLTLIATANQGSEATYESGFVIDKFPISRPNLTFSTLTVSNMSPEDSSIYLCSVEDLGGAGANVLTFGAGSRLTVL.